The sequence of this T cell receptor (beta chain) was determined in a study of blood T cell repertoires in COVID-19. Categorization into cohorts depended on clinical history that participants reported. This clone has a handful of counts. Germline CDR1 is DFQATT and CDR2 is SNEGSKA (reference sequence). Trimming removed 4 bases from V and 5 bases from J, with 7 bases in between. This CDR3 region has 11 residues. Measured with immunoSEQ multiplex PCR; TCRdb has only the in-frame clones, and not every one. The repertoire holds almost 85,000 clones, with 75% to 90% as singletons. The sequenced sample was PBMCs or T cells enriched from blood (not recorded which). This clonotype originated in a woman aged 45-65 years with acute COVID-19. The rearrangement uses TRBV20-1 and TRBJ2-3; D gene uncertain. CDR3 in DNA: TGCAGTGCTATTCCACTAGATACGCAGTATTTT. It yields the protein CSAIPLDTQYF.